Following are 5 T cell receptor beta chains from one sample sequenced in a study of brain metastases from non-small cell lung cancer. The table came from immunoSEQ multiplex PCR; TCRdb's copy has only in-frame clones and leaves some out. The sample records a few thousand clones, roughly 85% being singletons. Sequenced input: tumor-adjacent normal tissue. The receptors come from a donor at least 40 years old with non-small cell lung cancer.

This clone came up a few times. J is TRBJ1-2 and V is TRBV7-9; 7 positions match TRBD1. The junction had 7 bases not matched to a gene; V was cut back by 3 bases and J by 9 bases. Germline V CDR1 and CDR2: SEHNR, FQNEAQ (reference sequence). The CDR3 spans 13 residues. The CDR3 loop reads CASSFGTVARYTF. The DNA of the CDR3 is TGTGCCAGCAGCTTCGGGACAGTAGCTCGCTACACCTTC.

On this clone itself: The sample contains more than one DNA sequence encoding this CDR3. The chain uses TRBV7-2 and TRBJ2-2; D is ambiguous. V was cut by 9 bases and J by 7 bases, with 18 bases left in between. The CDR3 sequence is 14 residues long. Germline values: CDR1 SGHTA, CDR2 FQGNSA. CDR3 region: CASSPGLGSGELFF. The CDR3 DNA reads TGTGCCAGTAGCCCCGGGCTTGGCAGCGGGGAGCTGTTTTTT.

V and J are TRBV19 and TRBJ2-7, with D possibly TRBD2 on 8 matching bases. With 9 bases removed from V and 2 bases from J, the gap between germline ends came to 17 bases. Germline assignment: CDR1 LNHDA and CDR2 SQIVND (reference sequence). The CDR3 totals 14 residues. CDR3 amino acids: CASGPGGGPYEQYF. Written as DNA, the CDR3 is TGTGCCAGCGGCCCGGGAGGGGGCCCCTACGAGCAGTACTTC.

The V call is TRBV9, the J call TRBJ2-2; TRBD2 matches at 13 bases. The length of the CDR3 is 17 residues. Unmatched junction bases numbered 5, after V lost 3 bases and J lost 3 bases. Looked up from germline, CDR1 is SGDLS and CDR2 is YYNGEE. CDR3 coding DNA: TGTGCCAGCAGCGAAGGACTAGCGGGAGCCTACACCGGGGAGCTGTTTTTT. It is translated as CASSEGLAGAYTGELFF.

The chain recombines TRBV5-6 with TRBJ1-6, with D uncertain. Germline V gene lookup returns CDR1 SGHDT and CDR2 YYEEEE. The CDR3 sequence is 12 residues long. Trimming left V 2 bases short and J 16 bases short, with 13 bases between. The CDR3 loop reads CASSFIGGLLHF. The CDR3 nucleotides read TGTGCCAGCAGCTTCATCGGCGGCCTTCTCCACTTT.